The T cell receptor (beta chain) under discussion was sequenced for a study of T cells after yellow fever vaccination. Study results and caveats: The booster response re-showed most primary clones: roughly 97% CD4, approximately 85% CD8.

TCRdb reanalysed the 5' RACE reads using MiXCR and keeps one entry per CDR3 protein. Among a few hundred thousand distinct CDR3 sequences listed, about 7.8% were seen once. Concerning this clonotype: Antigen specificity is unknown.

The V end lost 0 bases, the J end lost 6 bases, and 13 bases lay between the germline ends. This CDR3 is built from 14 residues. The germline gives CDR1 SQVTM, CDR2 ANQGSEA. This chain uses TRBV29-1 with TRBJ2-3; D is ambiguous. The material was PBMCs, obtained roughly 47 days after the first yellow fever vaccination. This clonotype was obtained from a man aged 18-30 years who received the YFV17D yellow fever vaccine. CDR3 amino acids: CSVEDGLFPDTQYF. CDR3 nucleotide sequence: TGCAGCGTTGAAGATGGCCTATTCCCGGATACGCAGTATTTT.